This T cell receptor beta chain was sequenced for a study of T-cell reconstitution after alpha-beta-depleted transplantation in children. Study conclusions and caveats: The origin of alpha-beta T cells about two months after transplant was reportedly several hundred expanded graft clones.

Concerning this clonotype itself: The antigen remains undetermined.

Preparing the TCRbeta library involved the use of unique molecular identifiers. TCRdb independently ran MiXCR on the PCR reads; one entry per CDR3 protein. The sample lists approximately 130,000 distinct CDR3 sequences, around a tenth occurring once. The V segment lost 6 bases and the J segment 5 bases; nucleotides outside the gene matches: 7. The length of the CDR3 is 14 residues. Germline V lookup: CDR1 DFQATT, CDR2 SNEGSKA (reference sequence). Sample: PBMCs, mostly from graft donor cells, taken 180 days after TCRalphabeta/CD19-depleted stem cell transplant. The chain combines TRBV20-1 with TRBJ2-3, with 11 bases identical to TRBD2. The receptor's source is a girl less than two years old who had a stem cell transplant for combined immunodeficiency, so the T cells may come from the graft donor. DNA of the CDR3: TGCAGTGCCCCTAGCGGGGGGATGGGAGATACGCAGTATTTT. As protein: CSAPSGGMGDTQYF.